The sequence of this T cell receptor (beta chain) was determined in a study of T and B cells in COVID-19 patients. Blood genomic DNA input for TRB amplification was roughly 220-500 ng. TRB rearrangements were amplified by multiplex PCR with BIOMED2 TRB-A/B primers. From the multiplex PCR reads, TCRdb called clonotypes with MiXCR, one entry per CDR3 protein. The sample yields 20,000 to 25,000 distinct CDR3 sequences, approximately 30% seen once. The length of the CDR3 is 14 residues. Germline V lookup: CDR1 MNHEY, CDR2 SVGAGI. V was trimmed by 2 bases and J by 2 bases, leaving 9 bases between them. The clonotype was recovered from a human donor who had recovered from COVID-19. The V gene is TRBV6-5, the J gene TRBJ1-1; D uncertain. The specimen was blood. CDR3 residues: CASSYGQENTEAFF. In DNA, the CDR3 is TGTGCCAGCAGTTACGGGCAGGAAAACACTGAAGCTTTCTTT.